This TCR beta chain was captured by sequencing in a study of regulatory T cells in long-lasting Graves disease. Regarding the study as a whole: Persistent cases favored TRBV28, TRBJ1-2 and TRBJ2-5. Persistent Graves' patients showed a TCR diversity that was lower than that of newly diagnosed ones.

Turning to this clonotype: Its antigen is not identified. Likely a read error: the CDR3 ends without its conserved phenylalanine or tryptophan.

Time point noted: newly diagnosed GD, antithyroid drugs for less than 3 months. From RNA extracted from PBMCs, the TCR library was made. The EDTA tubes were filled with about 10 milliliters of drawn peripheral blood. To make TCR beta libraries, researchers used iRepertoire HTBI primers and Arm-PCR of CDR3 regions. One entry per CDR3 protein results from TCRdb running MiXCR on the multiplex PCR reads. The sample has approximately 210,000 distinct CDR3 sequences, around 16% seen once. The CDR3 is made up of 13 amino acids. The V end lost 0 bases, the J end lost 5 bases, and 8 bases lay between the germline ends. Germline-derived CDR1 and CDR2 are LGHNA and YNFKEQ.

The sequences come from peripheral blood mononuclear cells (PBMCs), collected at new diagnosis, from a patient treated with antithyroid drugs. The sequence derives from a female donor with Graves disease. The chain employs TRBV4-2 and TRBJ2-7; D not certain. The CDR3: CASSQEDYNEQYL. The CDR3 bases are TGTGCCAGCAGCCAAGAAGATTACAACGAGCAGTACCTC.